The entry below gives a single TCR beta chain sequence along with its context. Its antigen is not identified. Trimming cost V 4 bases and J 5 bases; bases outside gene matches: 9. The CDR3 runs to 15 residues. Germline assignment: CDR1 SGHRS and CDR2 YFSETQ. The sample comes from a study of cytomegalovirus exposure and HLA in healthy donors. Study conclusions and caveats: In terms of immune exposure information, only CMV serostatus was available. Segments of the TCR beta V type were, in most cases, productive about 87% or about 30% of the time in an earlier analysis. The study put some 150 TCR beta chains on its list as cytomegalovirus-associated.

PCR involved 60 Vbeta and 13 Jbeta primers. TCRdb keeps only in-frame clones here, not all; method: immunoSEQ multiplex PCR. The profile covers 150,000 to 200,000 clones, with approximately 72% appearing a single time and roughly 1.5% taken by the ten largest. The chain employs TRBV5-1 and TRBJ2-5, with TRBD1 identical over 9 bases. Sequenced: PBMCs. This TCR was sampled from a man aged 50-60 years in good health and CMV-seronegative. The DNA of the CDR3 is TGCGCCAGCAGCCCAGGACAGGGGTGGGTTGAGACCCAGTACTTC. Protein sequence: CASSPGQGWVETQYF.